The rows below give T cell receptor beta chains drawn from one sample of a study of Ad26.COV2.S vaccination and SARS-CoV-2 variants. Libraries were prepared by immunoSEQ multiplex PCR; TCRdb keeps only in-frame clonotypes and omits some of them. The data hold 410,000 or so clones, with roughly 90% observed a single time. The input for sequencing was peripheral blood, taken in a trial of Ad26.COV2.S vaccine versus placebo. These receptors were taken from a person between 18 and 65 years old who received the Ad26.COV2.S COVID-19 vaccine or a placebo. Each CDR3 is given without its conserved first and last residue. D genes are given only for firm matches. Size is stated for part of the rows, as once, few or many counts, or as a class when the clone is expanded.

11 | NA | TRBV5-4 | NA | ASSLARLNEQF
12 | NA | TRBV5-1 | NA | ASMASGFDNEQF
14 | once | TRBV6-5 | TRBD2 | ASSYSTGGSTDTQY
13 | NA | TRBV28 | NA | ASRNRSPEGTEAF
9 | NA | TRBV30 | NA | AWSSEAEAF
16 | NA | TRBV29-1 | TRBD2 | SVETYGLAGVSYNEQF
13 | once | TRBV27 | NA | ATGGGLPIHNEQF
13 | few | TRBV10-2 | NA | ASSEEARITYEQY
13 | NA | TRBV9 | TRBD2 | ASSTSGRRTGELF
14 | NA | TRBV29-1 | NA | SVEDPTGYSYNEQF
14 | NA | TRBV5-6 | NA | ASNLGRATYNSPLH
12 | NA | TRBV2 | NA | ASIGAGSTTEAF
12 | NA | TRBV18 | NA | ASSPSSGANVLT
13 | NA | TRBV30 | NA | AWRIRAEGNSPLH
12 | NA | TRBV28 | TRBD2 | ASTPGGSYNEQF
13 | NA | TRBV4-3 | TRBD1 | ASSLTGDAKNIQY
14 | NA | TRBV19 | TRBD2 | ATILGTSGSRETQY
11 | few | TRBV2 | TRBD1 | ASSEAVTGYLH
12 | NA | TRBV10-3 | TRBD2 | AIRAGGASYEQY
13 | NA | TRBV27 | NA | ASSLYGTSSYEQY
13 | NA | TRBV15 | TRBD1 | ATSRDGQGRDTQY
12 | NA | TRBV6-5 | NA | ASSYSGVKDEQF
15 | NA | TRBV3-1/TRBV3-2 | NA | ASSQIGLGGRGNTIY
12 | NA | TRBV27 | TRBD1 | ASRPGTGSSPLH
12 | NA | TRBV6-4 | NA | ASSDYRENTEAF
10 | NA | TRBV20-1 | NA | SASNRVTEAF
10 | NA | TRBV2 | NA | ASGANNQPQH
12 | NA | TRBV11-2 | NA | ASSLKEGKTEAF
13 | NA | TRBV5-4 | TRBD2 | ASRTGTSRNYEQY
12 | NA | TRBV19 | NA | ASTIQSSGNTIY
12 | NA | TRBV4-1 | TRBD2 | ASSHGGSSYEQY
9 | once | TRBV5-1 | NA | ASNRGETQY
12 | NA | TRBV7-2 | NA | ASSLGSHTYEQY
15 | NA | TRBV18 | TRBD2 | ASSPPGTSGGTYEQY